This is a list of T cell receptor beta chains from one sample in a study of OX40 agonist ivuxolimab in advanced cancers. TCRdb keeps only in-frame clones here, not all; method: immunoSEQ multiplex PCR. This sample carries tens of thousands of clones, 86% of them seen once, and the ten largest clones take around 0.76%. The sequenced sample was CD4+ or CD8+ T cells sorted from blood, obtained in a trial of the OX40 agonist ivuxolimab. Every receptor here comes from an adult with an advanced solid tumor such as melanoma, head and neck, liver or kidney cancer. CDR3s include the opening cysteine and the closing phenylalanine or tryptophan. D genes are given only for firm matches. Where a row states a size, it is once, few, many or the class of an expanded clone; other rows omit it.

cdr3_aa cdr3_nt j_call clone_size d_call v_call
CASSSGQGGIYEQYF TGTGCCAGCAGCTCAGGACAGGGGGGAATCTACGAGCAGTACTTC TRBJ2-7 . TRBD1 TRBV7-2
CASSFDSYEQYF TGTGCCAGCAGTTTCGACTCCTACGAGCAGTACTTC TRBJ2-7 . . TRBV6-5
CASSLEMDVRAFF TGTGCCAGCAGCTTAGAAATGGACGTCCGGGCTTTCTTT TRBJ1-1 . . TRBV7-2
CASSPRLASYNEQFF TGTGCCAGCAGTCCCCGGTTAGCCTCCTACAATGAGCAGTTCTTC TRBJ2-1 . . TRBV27
CASTQGGQGHTEAFF TGTGCCAGCACTCAGGGGGGACAGGGACACACTGAAGCTTTCTTT TRBJ1-1 . TRBD1 TRBV6-6
CASSLGIGPNYGYTF TGTGCCAGCAGCTTAGGTATTGGGCCTAACTATGGCTACACCTTC TRBJ1-2 . . TRBV7-2
CATNPPGQENKGQYF TGTGCCACCAACCCCCCCGGACAGGAAAACAAGGGGCAGTACTTC TRBJ2-7 . TRBD1 TRBV28
CASSGTSRETQYF TGTGCCAGCAGCGGGACTAGCCGGGAGACCCAGTACTTC TRBJ2-5 . TRBD2 TRBV7-3
CASSASEGAQETQYF TGTGCCAGCAGCGCCTCGGAGGGGGCACAAGAGACCCAGTACTTC TRBJ2-5 . . TRBV7-8
CASSPGRQETQYF TGCGCCAGCAGCCCGGGACGCCAAGAGACCCAGTACTTC TRBJ2-5 . . TRBV10-1
CASTLDSLDNQPQHF TGTGCCAGCACCCTCGACAGCCTGGACAATCAGCCCCAGCATTTT TRBJ1-5 . . TRBV6-6
CASSYSSEGLTF TGTGCCAGCAGTTACTCTTCCGAGGGTCTCACCTTC TRBJ1-2 . . TRBV6-5
CASSYGRFYNEQFF TGTGCCAGCAGTTACGGGAGGTTCTATAATGAGCAGTTCTTC TRBJ2-1 . TRBD2 TRBV27
CASSYSSDPGVTQYF TGTGCCAGCAGTTACTCGAGTGACCCGGGGGTGACCCAGTACTTC TRBJ2-5 . . TRBV6-5
CASGFRGTQYF TGTGCCAGCGGCTTTAGGGGAACCCAGTACTTC TRBJ2-5 few . TRBV7-2
CASSGRDRVLDTQYF TGTGCCAGCAGCGGCCGGGACAGGGTGTTAGATACGCAGTATTTT TRBJ2-3 . TRBD1 TRBV9
CAISQWLAGGHEQFF TGTGCCATCTCTCAGTGGCTAGCGGGAGGTCATGAGCAGTTCTTC TRBJ2-1 . TRBD2 TRBV19
CAISRDSQETQYF TGTGCCATCAGTCGGGACTCTCAAGAGACCCAGTACTTC TRBJ2-5 . . TRBV10-3
CASSRNTEAFF TGTGCCAGCTCACGGAACACTGAAGCTTTCTTT TRBJ1-1 . . TRBV2
CASNYDADNEKLFF TGTGCCAGTAATTATGACGCGGATAATGAAAAACTGTTTTTT TRBJ1-4 . . TRBV19
CASRQGSQGFSPLHF TGTGCCAGCCGACAGGGCTCTCAAGGGTTTTCACCCCTCCACTTT TRBJ1-6 . TRBD1 TRBV27
CASSVAGTRLGELFF TGTGCCAGCAGCGTAGCTGGAACTAGACTCGGGGAGCTGTTTTTT TRBJ2-2 . . TRBV9